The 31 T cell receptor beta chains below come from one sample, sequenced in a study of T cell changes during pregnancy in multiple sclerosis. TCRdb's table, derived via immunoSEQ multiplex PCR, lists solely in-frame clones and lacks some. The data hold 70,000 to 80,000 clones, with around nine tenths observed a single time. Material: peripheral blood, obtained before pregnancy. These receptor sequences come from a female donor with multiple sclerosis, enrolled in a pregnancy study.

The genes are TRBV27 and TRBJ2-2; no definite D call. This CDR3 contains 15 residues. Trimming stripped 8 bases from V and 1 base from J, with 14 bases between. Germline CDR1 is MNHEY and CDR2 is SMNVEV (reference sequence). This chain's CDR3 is CASRIMRQNTGELFF. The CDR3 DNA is TGTGCCAGCCGGATAATGCGACAGAACACCGGGGAGCTGTTTTTT.

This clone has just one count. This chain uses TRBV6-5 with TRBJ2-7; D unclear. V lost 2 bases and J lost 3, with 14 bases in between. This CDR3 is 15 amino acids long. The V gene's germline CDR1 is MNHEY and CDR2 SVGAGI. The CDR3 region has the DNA TGTGCCAGCAGTTACGGAGTCTCCCCCGACTACGAGCAGTACTTC. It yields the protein CASSYGVSPDYEQYF.

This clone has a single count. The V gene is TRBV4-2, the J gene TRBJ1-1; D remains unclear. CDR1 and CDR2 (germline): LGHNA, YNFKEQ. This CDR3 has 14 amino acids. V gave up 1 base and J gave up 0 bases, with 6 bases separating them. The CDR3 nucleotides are TGTGCCAGCAGCCAAGGCAGGTTGAACACTGAAGCTTTCTTT. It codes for CASSQGRLNTEAFF.

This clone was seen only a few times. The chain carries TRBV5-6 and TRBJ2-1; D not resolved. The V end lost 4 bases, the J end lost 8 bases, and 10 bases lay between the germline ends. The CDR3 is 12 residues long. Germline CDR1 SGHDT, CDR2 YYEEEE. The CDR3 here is CASSLSIDEQFF. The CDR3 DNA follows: TGTGCCAGCAGCCTATCAATCGATGAGCAGTTCTTC.

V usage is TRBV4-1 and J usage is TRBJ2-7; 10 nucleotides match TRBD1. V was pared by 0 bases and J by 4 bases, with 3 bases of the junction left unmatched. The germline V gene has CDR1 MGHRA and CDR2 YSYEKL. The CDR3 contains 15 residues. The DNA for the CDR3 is TGCGCCAGCAGCCAAGAAAGGGACAGGGGTTACGAGCAGTACTTC. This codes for CASSQERDRGYEQYF.

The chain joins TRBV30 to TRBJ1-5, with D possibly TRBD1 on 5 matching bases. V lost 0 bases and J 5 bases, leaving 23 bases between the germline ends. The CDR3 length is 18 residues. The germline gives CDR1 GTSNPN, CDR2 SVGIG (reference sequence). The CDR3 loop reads CAWSVPPLTRGGDQPQHF. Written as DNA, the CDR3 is TGTGCCTGGAGTGTACCGCCCCTGACAAGGGGAGGGGATCAGCCCCAGCATTTT.

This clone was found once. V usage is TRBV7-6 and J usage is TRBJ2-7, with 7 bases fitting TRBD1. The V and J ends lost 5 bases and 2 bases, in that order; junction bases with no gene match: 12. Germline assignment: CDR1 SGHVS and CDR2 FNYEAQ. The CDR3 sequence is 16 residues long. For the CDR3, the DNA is TGTGCCAGCAGCCAGAGACAGGGTTATTTACCCTACGAGCAGTACTTC. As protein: CASSQRQGYLPYEQYF.

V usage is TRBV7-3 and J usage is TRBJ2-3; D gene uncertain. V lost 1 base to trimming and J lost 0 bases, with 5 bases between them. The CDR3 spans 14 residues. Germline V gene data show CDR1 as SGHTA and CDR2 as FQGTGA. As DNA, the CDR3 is TGTGCCAGCAGCTTAAGAGTAAGCACAGATACGCAGTATTTT. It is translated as CASSLRVSTDTQYF.

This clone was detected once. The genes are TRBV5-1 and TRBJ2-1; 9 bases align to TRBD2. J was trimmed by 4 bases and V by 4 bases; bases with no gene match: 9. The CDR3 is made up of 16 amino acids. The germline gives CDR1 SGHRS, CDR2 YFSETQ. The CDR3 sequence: CASSPGLAGPYNEQFF. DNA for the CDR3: TGCGCCAGCAGCCCGGGGCTAGCGGGACCGTACAATGAGCAGTTCTTC.

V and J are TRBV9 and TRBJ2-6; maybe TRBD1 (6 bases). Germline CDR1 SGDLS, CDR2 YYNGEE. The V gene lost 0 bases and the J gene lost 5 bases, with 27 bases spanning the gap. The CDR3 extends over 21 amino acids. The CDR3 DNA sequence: TGTGCCAGCAGCGTAGACCGCGGCACGATGGTCTCTGGGGGCAGGGCCAACGTCCTGACTTTC. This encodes CASSVDRGTMVSGGRANVLTF.

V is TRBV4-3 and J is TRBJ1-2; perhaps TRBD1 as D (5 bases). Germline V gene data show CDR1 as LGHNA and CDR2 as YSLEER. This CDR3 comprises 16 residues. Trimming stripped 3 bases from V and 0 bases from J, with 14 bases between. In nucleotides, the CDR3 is TGCGCCAGCAGCCAGTTGACAGACCCAGCTAACTATGGCTACACCTTC. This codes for CASSQLTDPANYGYTF.

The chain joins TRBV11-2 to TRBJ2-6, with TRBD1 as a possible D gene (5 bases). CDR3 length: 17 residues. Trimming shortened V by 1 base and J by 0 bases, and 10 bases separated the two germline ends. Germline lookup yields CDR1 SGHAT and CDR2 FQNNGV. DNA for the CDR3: TGTGCCAGCAGCTTAGTTCCGGACACCTCTGGGGCCAACGTCCTGACTTTC. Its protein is CASSLVPDTSGANVLTF.

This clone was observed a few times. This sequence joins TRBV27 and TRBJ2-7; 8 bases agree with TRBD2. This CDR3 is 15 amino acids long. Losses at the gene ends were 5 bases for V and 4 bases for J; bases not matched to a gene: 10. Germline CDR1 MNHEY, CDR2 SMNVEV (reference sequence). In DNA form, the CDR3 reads TGTGCCAGCAGTCCCATCGGCGGGAGGCGGTACGAGCAGTACTTC. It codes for CASSPIGGRRYEQYF.

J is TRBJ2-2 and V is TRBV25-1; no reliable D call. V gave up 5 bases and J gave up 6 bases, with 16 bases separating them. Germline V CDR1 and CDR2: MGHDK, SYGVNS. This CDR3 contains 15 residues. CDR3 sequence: CASSRWSAPPGELFF. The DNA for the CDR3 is TGTGCCAGCAGTAGGTGGAGCGCCCCCCCCGGGGAGCTGTTTTTT. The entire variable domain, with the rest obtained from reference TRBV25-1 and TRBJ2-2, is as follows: EADIYQTPRYLVIGTGKKITLECSQTMGHDKMYWYQQDPGMELHLIHYSYGVNSTEKGDLSSESTVSRIRTEHFPLTLESARPSHTSQYLCASSRWSAPPGELFFGEGSRLTVL.

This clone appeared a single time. As DNA, the CDR3 is TGTGCCAGCAGCCAAGACTCGGTAGCGGGGGAGACCCAGTACTTC. It specifies CASSQDSVAGETQYF. The rearrangement uses TRBV4-2 and TRBJ2-5; TRBD2 matches at 8 bases. Trimming at V came to 0 bases and at J to 5 bases, leaving 5 bases not matched to a gene. In germline, CDR1 is LGHNA, CDR2 YNFKEQ. The CDR3 is 15 amino acids.

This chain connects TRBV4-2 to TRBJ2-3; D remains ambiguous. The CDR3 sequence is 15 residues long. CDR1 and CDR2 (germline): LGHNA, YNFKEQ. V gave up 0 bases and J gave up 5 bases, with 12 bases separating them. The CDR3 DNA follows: TGTGCCAGCAGCCAAGAACGGCTGGCGGAAGATACGCAGTATTTT. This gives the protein CASSQERLAEDTQYF.

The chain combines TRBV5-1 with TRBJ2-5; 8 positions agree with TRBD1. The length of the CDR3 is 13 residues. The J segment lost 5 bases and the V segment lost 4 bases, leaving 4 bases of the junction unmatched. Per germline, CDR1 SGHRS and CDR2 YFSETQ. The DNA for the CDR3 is TGCGCCAGCAGCCTGGACAGGGCGGAGACCCAGTACTTC. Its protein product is CASSLDRAETQYF.

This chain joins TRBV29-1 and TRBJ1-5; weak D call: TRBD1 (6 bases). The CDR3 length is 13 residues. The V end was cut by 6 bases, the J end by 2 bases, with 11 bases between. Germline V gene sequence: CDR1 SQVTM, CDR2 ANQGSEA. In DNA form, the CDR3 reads TGCAGCGTCAGGGGATCCGGCAATCAGCCCCAGCATTTT. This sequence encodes CSVRGSGNQPQHF.

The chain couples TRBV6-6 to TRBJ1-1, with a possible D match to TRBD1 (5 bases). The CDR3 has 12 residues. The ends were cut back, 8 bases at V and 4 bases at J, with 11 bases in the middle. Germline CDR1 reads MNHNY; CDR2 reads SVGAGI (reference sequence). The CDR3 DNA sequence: TGTGCCAGCCTCAGGGAGGGCACTGAAGCTTTCTTT. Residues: CASLREGTEAFF.

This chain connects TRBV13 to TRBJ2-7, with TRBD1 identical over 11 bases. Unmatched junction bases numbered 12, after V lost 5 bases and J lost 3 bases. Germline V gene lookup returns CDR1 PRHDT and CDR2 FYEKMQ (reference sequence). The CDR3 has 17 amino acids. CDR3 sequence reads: CASSPWTGGAGDYEQYF. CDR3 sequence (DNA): TGTGCCAGCAGCCCCTGGACAGGGGGCGCAGGGGACTACGAGCAGTACTTC.

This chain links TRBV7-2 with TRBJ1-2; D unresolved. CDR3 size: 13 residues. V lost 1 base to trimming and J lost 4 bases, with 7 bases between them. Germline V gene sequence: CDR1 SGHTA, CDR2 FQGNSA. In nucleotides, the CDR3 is TGTGCCAGCAGCTTAGACAGCATCTATGGCTACACCTTC. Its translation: CASSLDSIYGYTF.

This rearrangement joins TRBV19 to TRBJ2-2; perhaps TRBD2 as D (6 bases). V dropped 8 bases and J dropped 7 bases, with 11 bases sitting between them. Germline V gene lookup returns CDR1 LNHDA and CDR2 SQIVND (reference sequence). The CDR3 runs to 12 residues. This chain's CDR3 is CASRTGVGELFF. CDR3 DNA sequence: TGTGCCAGTCGAACGGGGGTCGGGGAGCTGTTTTTT.

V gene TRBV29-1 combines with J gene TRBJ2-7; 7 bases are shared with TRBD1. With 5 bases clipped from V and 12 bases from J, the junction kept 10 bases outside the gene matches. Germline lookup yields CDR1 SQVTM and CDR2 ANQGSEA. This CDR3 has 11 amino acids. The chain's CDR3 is CSVLIQGKLYF. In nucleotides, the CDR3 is TGCAGCGTTTTAATACAGGGGAAGTTGTACTTC.

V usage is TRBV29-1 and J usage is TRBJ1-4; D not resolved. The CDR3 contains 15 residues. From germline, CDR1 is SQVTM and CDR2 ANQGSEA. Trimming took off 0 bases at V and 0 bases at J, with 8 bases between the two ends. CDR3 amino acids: CSVEDSVATNEKLFF. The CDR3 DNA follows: TGCAGCGTTGAAGATTCAGTTGCAACTAATGAAAAACTGTTTTTT.

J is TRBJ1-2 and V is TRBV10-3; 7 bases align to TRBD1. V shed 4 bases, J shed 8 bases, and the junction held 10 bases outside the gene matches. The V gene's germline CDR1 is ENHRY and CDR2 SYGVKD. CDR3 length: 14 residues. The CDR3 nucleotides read TGTGCCATCAGTGGGACAGGCGGCTATGGAGGCTACACCTTC. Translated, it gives CAISGTGGYGGYTF.

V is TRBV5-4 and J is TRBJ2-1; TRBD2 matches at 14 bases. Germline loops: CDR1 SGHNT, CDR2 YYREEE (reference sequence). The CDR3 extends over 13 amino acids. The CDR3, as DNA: TGTGTGAGTCGGACTAGCGGGGGGAATGAGCAGTTCTTC. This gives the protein CVSRTSGGNEQFF.

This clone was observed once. CDR3 sequence (DNA): TGTGCCAGCAGTGAGGGGCAGGATCCGGACGAGCAGTACTTC. Protein product: CASSEGQDPDEQYF. This rearrangement joins TRBV2 to TRBJ2-7; perhaps TRBD1 as D (5 bases). The CDR3 is made up of 14 amino acids. The V end was cut by 3 bases, the J end by 5 bases, with 14 bases between. The germline CDR1 and CDR2 sequences are SNHLY and FYNNEI.

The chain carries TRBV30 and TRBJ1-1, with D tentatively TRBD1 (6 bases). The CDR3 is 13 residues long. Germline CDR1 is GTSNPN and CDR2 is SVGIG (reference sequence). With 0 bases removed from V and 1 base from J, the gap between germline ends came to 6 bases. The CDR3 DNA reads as TGTGCCTGGAGTGTCAGGGGGAACACTGAAGCTTTCTTT. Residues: CAWSVRGNTEAFF.

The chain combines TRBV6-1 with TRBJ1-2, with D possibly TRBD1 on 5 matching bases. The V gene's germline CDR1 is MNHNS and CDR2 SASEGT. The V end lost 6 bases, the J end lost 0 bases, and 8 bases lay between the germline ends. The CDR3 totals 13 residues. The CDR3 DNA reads TGTGCCAGCAGAAGGGACTCTAACTATGGCTACACCTTC. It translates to CASRRDSNYGYTF.

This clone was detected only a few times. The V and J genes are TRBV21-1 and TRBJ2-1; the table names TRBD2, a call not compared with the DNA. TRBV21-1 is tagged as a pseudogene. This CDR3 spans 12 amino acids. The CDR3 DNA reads TGTGCCAGCAGCAAGGGCGGGGATGAGCAGTTCTTC. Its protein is CASSKGGDEQFF.

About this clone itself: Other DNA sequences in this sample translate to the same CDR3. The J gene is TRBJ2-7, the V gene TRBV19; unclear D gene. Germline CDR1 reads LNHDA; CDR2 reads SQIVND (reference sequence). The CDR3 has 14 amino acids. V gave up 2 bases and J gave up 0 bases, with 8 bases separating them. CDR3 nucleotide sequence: TGTGCCAGTAGTATATCCAGAAGCTCCTACGAGCAGTACTTC. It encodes CASSISRSSYEQYF.